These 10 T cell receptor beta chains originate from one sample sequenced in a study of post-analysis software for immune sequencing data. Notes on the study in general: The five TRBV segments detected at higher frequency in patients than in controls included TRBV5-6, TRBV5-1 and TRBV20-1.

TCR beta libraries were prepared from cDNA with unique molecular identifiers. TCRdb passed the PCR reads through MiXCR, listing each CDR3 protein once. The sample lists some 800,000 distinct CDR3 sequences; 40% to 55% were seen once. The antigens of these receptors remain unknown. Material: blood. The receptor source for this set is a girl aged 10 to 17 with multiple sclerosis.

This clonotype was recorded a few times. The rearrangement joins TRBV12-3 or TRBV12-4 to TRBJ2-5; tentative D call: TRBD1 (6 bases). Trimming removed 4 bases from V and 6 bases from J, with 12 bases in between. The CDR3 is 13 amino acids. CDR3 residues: CASSWRQAQTQYF. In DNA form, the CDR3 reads TGTGCCAGCAGTTGGAGACAGGCTCAGACCCAGTACTTC.

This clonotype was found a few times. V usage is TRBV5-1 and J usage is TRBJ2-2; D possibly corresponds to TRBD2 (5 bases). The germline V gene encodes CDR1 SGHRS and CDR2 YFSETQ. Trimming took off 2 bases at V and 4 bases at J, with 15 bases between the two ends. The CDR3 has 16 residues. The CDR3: CASSFPLGSRTGELFF. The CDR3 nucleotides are TGCGCCAGCAGCTTCCCTCTTGGGAGCCGCACCGGGGAGCTGTTTTTT.

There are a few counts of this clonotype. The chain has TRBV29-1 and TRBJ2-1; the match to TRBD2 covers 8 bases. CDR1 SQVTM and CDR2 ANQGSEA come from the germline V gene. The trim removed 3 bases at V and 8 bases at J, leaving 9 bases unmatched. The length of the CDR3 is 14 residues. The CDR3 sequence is CSVESQRELHEQFF. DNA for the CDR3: TGCAGCGTTGAGTCACAGCGGGAGCTACATGAGCAGTTCTTC.

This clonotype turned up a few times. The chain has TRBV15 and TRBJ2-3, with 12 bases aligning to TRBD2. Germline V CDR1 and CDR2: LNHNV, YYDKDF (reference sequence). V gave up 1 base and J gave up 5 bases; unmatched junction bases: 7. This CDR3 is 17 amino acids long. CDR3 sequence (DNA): TGTGCCACCAGCAGAGGCCTAGCGGGAGGGGGTAGAGATACGCAGTATTTT. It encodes CATSRGLAGGGRDTQYF.

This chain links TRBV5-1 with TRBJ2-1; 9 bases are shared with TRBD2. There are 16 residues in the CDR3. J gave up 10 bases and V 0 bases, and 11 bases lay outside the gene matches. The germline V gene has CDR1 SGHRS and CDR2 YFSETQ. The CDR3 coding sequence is TGCGCCAGCAGCTTGGTCCTAGCGGGATTACCGCGGGAGCAGTTCTTC. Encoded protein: CASSLVLAGLPREQFF.

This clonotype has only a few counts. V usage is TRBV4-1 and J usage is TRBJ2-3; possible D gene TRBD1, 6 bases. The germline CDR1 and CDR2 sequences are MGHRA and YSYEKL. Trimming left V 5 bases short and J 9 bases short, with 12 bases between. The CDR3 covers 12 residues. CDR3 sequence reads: CASSNQRGTQYF. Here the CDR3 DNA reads TGCGCCAGCAGCAACCAAAGGGGGACGCAGTATTTT.

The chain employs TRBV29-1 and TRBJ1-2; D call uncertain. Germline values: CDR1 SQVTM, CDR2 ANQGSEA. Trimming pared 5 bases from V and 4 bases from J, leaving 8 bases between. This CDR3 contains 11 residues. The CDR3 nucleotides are TGCAGCGTTCGGTCAGTCTATGGCTACACCTTC. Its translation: CSVRSVYGYTF.

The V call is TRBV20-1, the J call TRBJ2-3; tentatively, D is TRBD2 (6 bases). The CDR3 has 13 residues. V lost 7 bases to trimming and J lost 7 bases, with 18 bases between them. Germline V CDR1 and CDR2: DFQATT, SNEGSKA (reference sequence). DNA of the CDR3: TGCAGTGTCATGCGGGATGGCGTGAATACGCAGTATTTT. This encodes CSVMRDGVNTQYF.

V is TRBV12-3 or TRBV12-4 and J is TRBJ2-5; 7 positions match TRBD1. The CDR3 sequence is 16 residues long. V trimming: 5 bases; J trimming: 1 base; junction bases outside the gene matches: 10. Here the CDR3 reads CASSSFQPGGQETQYF. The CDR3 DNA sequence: TGTGCCAGCAGTAGTTTTCAACCAGGGGGCCAAGAGACCCAGTACTTC.

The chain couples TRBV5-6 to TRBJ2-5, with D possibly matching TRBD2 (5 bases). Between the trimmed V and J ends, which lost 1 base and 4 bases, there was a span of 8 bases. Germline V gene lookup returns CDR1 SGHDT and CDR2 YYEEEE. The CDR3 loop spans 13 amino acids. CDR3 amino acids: CASSLLEGETQYF. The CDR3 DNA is TGTGCCAGCAGCTTGCTAGAGGGAGAGACCCAGTACTTC.